This T cell receptor beta chain originates from a study of T cells after yellow fever vaccination. Study-wide results and caveats: Relatively few clonotypes were ones that appeared in both CD4 and CD8 compartments. Detected again after the booster were most primary-vaccination clones, at approximately 95% CD4 and 88% CD8. Researchers report a weaker secondary response that nonetheless peaked faster, day 5 versus 15.

A single record per CDR3 protein comes from TCRdb applying MiXCR to the 5' RACE reads. The sample lists over 130,000 distinct CDR3 sequences; about 7.7% were seen once. This clonotype was recorded many times. Its antigen remains unidentified. J gave up 4 bases and V 4 bases, and 6 bases lay outside the gene matches. This CDR3 comprises 15 residues. The V gene's germline CDR1 is SGDLS and CDR2 YYNGEE. The source material was CD4+ T cells sorted from PBMCs, sampled 5 days after the yellow fever booster vaccination. The V call is TRBV9, the J call TRBJ2-1, with TRBD2 identical over 9 bases. The receptor was derived from a man aged 25-45 years who received the YFV17D yellow fever vaccine. The CDR3 DNA follows: TGTGCCAGCAGCTTGACTAGCGGAGCGTACAATGAGCAGTTCTTC. Translation gives CASSLTSGAYNEQFF.